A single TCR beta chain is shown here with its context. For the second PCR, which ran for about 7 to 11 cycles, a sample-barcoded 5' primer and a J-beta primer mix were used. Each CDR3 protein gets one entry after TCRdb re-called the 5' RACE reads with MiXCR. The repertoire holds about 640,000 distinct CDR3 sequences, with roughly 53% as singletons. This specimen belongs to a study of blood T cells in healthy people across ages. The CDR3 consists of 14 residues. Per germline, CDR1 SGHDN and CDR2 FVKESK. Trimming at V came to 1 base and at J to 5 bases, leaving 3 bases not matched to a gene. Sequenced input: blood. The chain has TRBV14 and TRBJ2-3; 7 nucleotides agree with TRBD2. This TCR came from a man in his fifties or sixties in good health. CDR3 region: CASSQGREVDTQYF. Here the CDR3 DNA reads TGTGCCAGCAGCCAAGGTCGGGAGGTAGATACGCAGTATTTT.